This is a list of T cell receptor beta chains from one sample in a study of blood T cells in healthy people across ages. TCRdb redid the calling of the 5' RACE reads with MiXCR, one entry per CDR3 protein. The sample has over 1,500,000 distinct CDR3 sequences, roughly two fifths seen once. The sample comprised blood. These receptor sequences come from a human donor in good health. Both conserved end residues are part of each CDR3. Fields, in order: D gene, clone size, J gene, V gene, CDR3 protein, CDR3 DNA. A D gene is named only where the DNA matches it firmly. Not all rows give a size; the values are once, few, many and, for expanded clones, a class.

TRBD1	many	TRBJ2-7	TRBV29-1	CSVEGQGDEQYF	TGCAGCGTTGAGGGACAGGGGGACGAGCAGTACTTC
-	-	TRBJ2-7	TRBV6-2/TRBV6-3	CASRGGQSDHEQYF	TGTGCCAGCAGGGGAGGACAGAGTGACCACGAGCAGTACTTC
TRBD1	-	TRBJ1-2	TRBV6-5	CASSQRWTGRNYGYTF	TGTGCCAGCAGTCAACGGTGGACAGGACGCAACTATGGCTACACCTTC
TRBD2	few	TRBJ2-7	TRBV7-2	CASSSLGRGSYLEQYF	TGTGCCAGCAGCTCCCTTGGGCGGGGGTCCTACTTGGAGCAGTACTTC
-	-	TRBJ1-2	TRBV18	CASSPRGTQLYGYTF	TGTGCCAGCTCACCAAGGGGGACTCAACTCTATGGCTACACCTTC
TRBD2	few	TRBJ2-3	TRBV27	CASSLAGVVDTQYF	TGTGCCAGCAGTTTAGCGGGGGTGGTAGATACGCAGTATTTT
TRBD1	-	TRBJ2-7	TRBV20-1	CSARDPGQGTREQYF	TGCAGTGCTAGAGATCCGGGACAGGGAACACGCGAGCAGTACTTC
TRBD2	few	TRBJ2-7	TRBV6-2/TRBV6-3	CASSYRLAGSYEQYF	TGTGCCAGCAGTTACAGGCTAGCGGGCTCCTACGAGCAGTACTTC
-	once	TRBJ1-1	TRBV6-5	CASSRGAENTEAFF	TGTGCCAGCAGCCGAGGGGCGGAGAACACTGAAGCTTTCTTT
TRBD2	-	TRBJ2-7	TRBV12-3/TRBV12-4	CASSLAPGLVGEQYF	TGTGCCAGCAGTTTAGCTCCGGGACTAGTCGGCGAGCAGTACTTC
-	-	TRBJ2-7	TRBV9	CASSVEPLPTYEQYF	TGTGCCAGCAGCGTAGAGCCGCTTCCTACCTACGAGCAGTACTTC
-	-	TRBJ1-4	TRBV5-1	CASSFDRSTNEKLFF	TGCGCCAGCAGCTTCGATCGTTCAACTAATGAAAAACTGTTTTTT
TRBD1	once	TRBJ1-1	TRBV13	CAGSRNPTGHTEAFF	TGTGCCGGCAGCCGCAACCCGACAGGGCACACTGAAGCTTTCTTT
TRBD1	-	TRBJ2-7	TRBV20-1	CSATGTGGKEQYF	TGCAGTGCTACCGGGACAGGGGGCAAGGAGCAGTACTTC
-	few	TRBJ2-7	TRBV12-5	CASGGQSDYEQYF	TGTGCTAGTGGTGGACAGTCGGACTACGAGCAGTACTTC
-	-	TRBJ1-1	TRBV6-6	CASSTGSLGAEAFF	TGTGCCAGCAGTACAGGGTCCCTCGGGGCTGAAGCTTTCTTT
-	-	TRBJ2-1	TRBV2	CASGEAGLNEQFF	TGTGCCAGCGGCGAGGCGGGCCTTAATGAGCAGTTCTTC
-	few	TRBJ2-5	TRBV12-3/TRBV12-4	CASRETVGTQYF	TGTGCCAGCAGAGAAACTGTGGGGACCCAGTACTTC
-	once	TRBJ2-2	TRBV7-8	CASSPRNTANTGELFF	TGTGCCAGCAGCCCTAGAAACACCGCGAACACCGGGGAGCTGTTTTTT
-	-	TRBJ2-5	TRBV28	CASSPWIGPGETQYF	TGTGCCAGCAGTCCCTGGATAGGCCCGGGGGAGACCCAGTACTTC
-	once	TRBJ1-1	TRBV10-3	CAISESSRGEAFF	TGTGCCATCAGTGAGTCCTCTAGGGGGGAAGCTTTCTTT
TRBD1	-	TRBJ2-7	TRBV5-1	CASSTSARGLYEQYF	TGCGCCAGCAGCACATCTGCCAGGGGGCTCTACGAGCAGTACTTC
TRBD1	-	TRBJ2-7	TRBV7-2	CASSFSQGVGVEQYF	TGTGCCAGCAGCTTTTCCCAGGGGGTCGGGGTCGAGCAGTACTTC
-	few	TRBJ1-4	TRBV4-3	CASSQDLAAWDEKLFF	TGCGCCAGCAGCCAAGATCTGGCGGCATGGGATGAAAAACTGTTTTTT
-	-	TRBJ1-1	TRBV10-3	CASSEVVGTEAFF	TGTGCCAGCAGTGAAGTGGTGGGTACTGAAGCTTTCTTT
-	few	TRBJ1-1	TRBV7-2	CASSIWINTEAFF	TGTGCCAGCAGCATCTGGATCAACACTGAAGCTTTCTTT
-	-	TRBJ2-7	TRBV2	CASGRHRHEQYF	TGTGCCAGCGGTAGACACCGCCACGAGCAGTACTTC
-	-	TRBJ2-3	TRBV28	CASSGPDTQYF	TGTGCCAGCAGCGGCCCAGATACGCAGTATTTT
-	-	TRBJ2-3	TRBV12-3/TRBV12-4	CASSLSRAGDTQYF	TGTGCCAGCAGTTTAAGCAGGGCTGGGGATACGCAGTATTTT
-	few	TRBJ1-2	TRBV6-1	CASSGTRVDGYTF	TGTGCCAGCAGTGGGACCAGGGTCGATGGCTACACCTTC
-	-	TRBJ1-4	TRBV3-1	CASSRIRNSNEKLFF	TGTGCCAGCAGCCGCATCAGAAACTCAAATGAAAAACTGTTTTTT
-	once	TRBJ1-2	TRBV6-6	CASSYSRDIDYGYTF	TGTGCCAGCAGTTACTCCCGGGACATAGATTATGGCTACACCTTC
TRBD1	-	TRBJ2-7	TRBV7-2	CASSSNRGTHEQYF	TGTGCCAGCAGCTCAAACAGGGGAACCCACGAGCAGTACTTC
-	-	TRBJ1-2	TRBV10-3	CAIKRDGDNYGYTF	TGTGCCATAAAACGGGACGGAGATAACTATGGCTACACCTTC
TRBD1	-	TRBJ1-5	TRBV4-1	CASSQARVGRQGGGQPQHF	TGCGCCAGCAGCCAAGCAAGGGTGGGTAGACAGGGCGGAGGTCAGCCCCAGCATTTT
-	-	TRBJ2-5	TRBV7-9	CASSLYDRETQYF	TGTGCCAGCAGCTTATACGATAGAGAGACCCAGTACTTC
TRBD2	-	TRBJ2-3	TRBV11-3	CASSPTGGTLTDTQYF	TGTGCCAGCAGCCCCACGGGGGGAACTCTCACAGATACGCAGTATTTT
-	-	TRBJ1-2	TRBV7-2	CASNLAADYGPYGYTF	TGTGCCAGCAACTTGGCCGCAGATTACGGCCCTTATGGCTACACCTTC
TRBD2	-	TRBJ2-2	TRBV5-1	CASSWGLGNTGELFF	TGCGCCAGCAGCTGGGGACTAGGAAACACCGGGGAGCTGTTTTTT